The subject of this entry is one TCR beta chain. As yet, its antigen is unknown. Here immunoSEQ multiplex PCR was the method, and the copy in TCRdb shows in-frame clones only, minus some. This table has 75,000 to 100,000 clones, approximately 90% appearing once. The data stem from a study of graft-versus-host responses after intestinal transplantation. Study-level findings and limits: GvH clones turned up in recipient marrow; some had shown up first in ileum or blood.

Germline CDR1 GTSNPN, CDR2 SVGIG (reference sequence). The CDR3 sequence is 13 residues long. V was shortened by 0 bases and J by 9 bases, with 12 bases between the two germline ends. The sequencing used unstimulated CD4+ T cells sorted from spleen or lymph node cells, collected before intestinal transplant. The sequence came from a human donor who received an intestinal transplant. The chain is built from TRBV30 and TRBJ2-1; D remains ambiguous. The CDR3 sequence is CAWSVTGYGEQFF. The DNA of the CDR3 is TGTGCCTGGAGTGTAACTGGTTATGGTGAGCAGTTCTTC.